Listed here are 30 T cell receptor beta chains from one sample, sequenced in a study of beta chain features in type 1 diabetes. Reverse transcribing all isolated RNA meant expressed TCRB transcripts were sequenced. The protocol was immunoSEQ multiplex PCR, while the TCRdb copy is restricted to in-frame clones and leaves out a portion. Among 900,000 or so clones, 15% to 20% were seen once, and the ten largest hold around 0.02%. The sample comprised naive CD4+ T cells from blood. Receptor source: a young woman in good health.

This clone turned up a few times. This rearrangement joins TRBV2 to TRBJ2-3; TRBD1 matches 8 bases. CDR3 length: 14 amino acids. CDR1 is SNHLY, CDR2 FYNNEI, per germline. Germline trimming cut 7 bases from V and 5 bases from J; bases unmatched to any gene: 8. For the CDR3, the DNA is TGTGCCAGCACCCGGACAGGGTCCGGAGATACGCAGTATTTT. It is translated as CASTRTGSGDTQYF.

V usage is TRBV19 and J usage is TRBJ2-7; D remains unclear. The CDR3 has 14 amino acids. The V end lost 6 bases, the J end lost 2 bases, and 14 bases lay between the germline ends. Germline V gene lookup returns CDR1 LNHDA and CDR2 SQIVND (reference sequence). The CDR3 sequence is CASSVPGAPYEQYF. The DNA of the CDR3 is TGTGCCAGTAGCGTTCCCGGCGCGCCCTACGAGCAGTACTTC.

CDR3 residues: CASSLGETGSNQPQHF. For the CDR3, the DNA is TGTGCCAGCAGCTTAGGGGAGACAGGGAGCAATCAGCCCCAGCATTTT. The rearrangement links TRBV7-9 to TRBJ1-5; 7 bases line up with TRBD1. Per the germline V gene, CDR1 is SEHNR and CDR2 is FQNEAQ (reference sequence). V lost 1 base and J lost 1; bases outside the gene matches: 4. CDR3 length equals 16 residues.

CDR3 sequence (DNA): TGTGCCAGCAGCTTCCCCACAATAAACTATGGCTACACCTTC. Its protein is CASSFPTINYGYTF. The V call is TRBV5-8, the J call TRBJ1-2; no clear D gene. CDR1 is SGHTS, CDR2 YDEGEE, per germline. CDR3 length: 14 residues. V was clipped by 2 bases and J by 2 bases, with 10 bases between them.

This clone was counted a few times. The J gene is TRBJ2-1, the V gene TRBV5-1; D possibly uses TRBD1 or TRBD2 (5 bases each). CDR1 is SGHRS, CDR2 YFSETQ, per germline. The germline V and J ends were trimmed by 4 bases and 4 bases, with 15 bases remaining between them. The CDR3 runs 15 residues. In DNA form, the CDR3 reads TGCGCCAGCAGCACTTCGGGGACCGTATACAATGAGCAGTTCTTC. It codes for CASSTSGTVYNEQFF.

The chain links TRBV28 to TRBJ1-4; D gene unclear. Germline assignment: CDR1 MDHEN and CDR2 SYDVKM. V dropped 8 bases and J dropped 6 bases, with 13 bases sitting between them. CDR3 length equals 13 residues. This chain's CDR3 is CASRGQVYEKLFF. Written as DNA, the CDR3 is TGTGCCAGCCGCGGGCAGGTTTATGAAAAACTGTTTTTT.

Comment on this clone: Other DNA variants within this sample encode the same CDR3. The chain employs TRBV7-2 and TRBJ2-7, with a weak D call TRBD1 (6 bases). The CDR3 totals 14 residues. V was trimmed by 3 bases and J by 0 bases, leaving 9 bases between them. CDR1 is SGHTA, CDR2 FQGNSA, per germline. The CDR3 is CASSLGHSSYEQYF. Written as DNA, the CDR3 is TGTGCCAGCAGCTTGGGACATAGCTCCTACGAGCAGTACTTC.

This clone has ten or more counts. The chain carries TRBV13 and TRBJ2-1, with D hard to call. Germline lookup yields CDR1 PRHDT and CDR2 FYEKMQ (reference sequence). V lost 1 base to trimming and J lost 7 bases, with 8 bases between them. CDR3 length: 13 residues. In DNA form, the CDR3 reads TGTGCCAGCAGCTTAGAGAAAGGAAATGAGCAGTTCTTC. This sequence encodes CASSLEKGNEQFF.

This clone was observed a few times. V usage is TRBV6-5 and J usage is TRBJ1-2; a possible D gene is TRBD1 (5 bases). Germline CDR1 is MNHEY and CDR2 is SVGAGI. The CDR3 spans 16 residues. The germline V and J ends were trimmed by 0 bases and 0 bases, with 11 bases remaining between them. CDR3 protein: CASSYSGKGTNYGYTF. In DNA form, the CDR3 reads TGTGCCAGCAGTTACTCAGGGAAGGGGACTAACTATGGCTACACCTTC.

The chain couples TRBV7-3 to TRBJ2-7, with 7 bases aligning to TRBD2. The V and J ends lost 6 bases and 0 bases, in that order; junction bases with no gene match: 20. Germline V gene sequence: CDR1 SGHTA, CDR2 FQGTGA. This CDR3 contains 19 residues. The CDR3 DNA follows: TGTGCCAGCAGTCCAAGGGGACTATCATCTTCCTTTAGCTCCTACGAGCAGTACTTC. Encoded protein: CASSPRGLSSSFSSYEQYF.

This chain joins TRBV28 and TRBJ1-4; D gene unclear. Per germline, CDR1 MDHEN and CDR2 SYDVKM. The CDR3 covers 12 residues. V shed 7 bases and J shed 5 bases, with 8 bases lying between them. CDR3: CASTQSNEKLFF. The CDR3, as DNA: TGTGCCAGCACACAGTCAAATGAAAAACTGTTTTTT.

The CDR3 here is CASSFVSQNTGELFF. In nucleotides, the CDR3 is TGTGCCAGCAGTTTCGTGTCACAGAACACCGGGGAGCTGTTTTTT. The V call is TRBV27, the J call TRBJ2-2, with D hard to call. This CDR3 contains 15 residues. Germline lookup yields CDR1 MNHEY and CDR2 SMNVEV (reference sequence). V dropped 3 bases and J dropped 1 base, with 9 bases sitting between them.

The genes are TRBV28 and TRBJ2-7; D perhaps matches TRBD1 (6 bases). This CDR3 is 15 amino acids long. Germline CDR1 reads MDHEN; CDR2 reads SYDVKM. Trimming took 7 bases from V and 4 from J, leaving 20 bases between them. The CDR3 here is CASTTSRRGFYEQYF. Here the CDR3 DNA reads TGTGCCAGCACCACTAGTCGCAGGGGCTTTTACGAGCAGTACTTC.

This chain joins TRBV29-1 and TRBJ1-1, with D uncertain. Trimming removed 4 bases at V and 1 base at J, with 13 bases between. The length of the CDR3 is 14 residues. The germline V gene encodes CDR1 SQVTM and CDR2 ANQGSEA. This chain's CDR3 is CSVVRGVGNTEAFF. The CDR3 nucleotides read TGCAGCGTTGTAAGAGGTGTTGGGAACACTGAAGCTTTCTTT.

The chain couples TRBV5-4 to TRBJ2-1; 8 positions agree with TRBD2. The CDR3 has 16 amino acids. Germline-derived CDR1 and CDR2 are SGHNT and YYREEE (reference sequence). V lost 5 bases to trimming and J lost 0 bases; unmatched junction nucleotides: 7. This chain's CDR3 is CASRSGTSASYNEQFF. In DNA form, the CDR3 reads TGTGCCAGCAGATCCGGGACTAGTGCCTCCTACAATGAGCAGTTCTTC.

The CDR3 loop reads CASSAGNSGANVLTF. In DNA, the CDR3 is TGTGCCAGCAGTGCTGGGAACTCTGGGGCCAACGTCCTGACTTTC. The J gene is TRBJ2-6, the V gene TRBV2; D gene uncertain. The CDR3 is 15 residues long. Germline V gene data show CDR1 as SNHLY and CDR2 as FYNNEI. V shed 4 bases and J shed 0 bases, with 7 bases lying between them. The full variable domain, its missing parts supplied by reference TRBV2 and TRBJ2-6, is EPEVTQTPSHQVTQMGQEVILRCVPISNHLYFYWYRQILGQKVEFLVSFYNNEISEKSEIFDDQFSVERPDGSNFTLKIRSTKLEDSAMYFCASSAGNSGANVLTFGAGSRLTVL.

This clone turned up a few times. The J gene is TRBJ2-1, the V gene TRBV27; 12 positions match TRBD2. Germline values: CDR1 MNHEY, CDR2 SMNVEV (reference sequence). CDR3 length: 16 residues. V shed 5 bases, J shed 2 bases, and the junction held 4 bases outside the gene matches. CDR3 coding DNA: TGTGCCAGCAGTCTTCGGACTAGCGGGACCTACAATGAGCAGTTCTTC. Its translation: CASSLRTSGTYNEQFF.

This clone was seen only a few times. V and J are TRBV6-5 and TRBJ2-1; 7 bases match TRBD2. V gave up 6 bases and J gave up 9 bases; unmatched junction bases: 11. In germline, CDR1 is MNHEY, CDR2 SVGAGI. The CDR3 is 14 residues long. CDR3 nucleotide sequence: TGTGCCAGCAGCCCTCCCGGGGGGTGGGGTGAGCAGTTCTTC. This gives the protein CASSPPGGWGEQFF.

The rearrangement uses TRBV10-2 and TRBJ2-5, with 11 bases that match TRBD2. Unmatched junction bases numbered 7, after V lost 4 bases and J lost 0 bases. The CDR3 spans 17 residues. CDR1 WSHSY and CDR2 SAAADI come from the germline V gene. The CDR3 sequence: CASSGLAGGTYQETQYF. CDR3 nucleotides: TGCGCCAGCAGTGGTCTAGCGGGAGGCACCTACCAAGAGACCCAGTACTTC.

The rearrangement links TRBV9 to TRBJ2-1, with 8 bases aligning to TRBD1. This CDR3 is 13 amino acids long. Losses at the gene ends were 3 bases for V and 15 bases for J; bases not matched to a gene: 11. CDR1 and CDR2 from the germline V gene are SGDLS and YYNGEE. The CDR3 loop is CASSASDRVVLFF. As DNA, the CDR3 is TGTGCCAGCAGCGCGTCGGACAGGGTAGTTCTGTTCTTC. Together with reference TRBV9 and TRBJ2-1, the CDR3 gives the full variable domain: DSGVTQTPKHLITATGQRVTLRCSPRSGDLSVYWYQQSLDQGLQFLIQYYNGEERAKGNILERFSAQQFPDLHSELNLSSLELGDSALYFCASSASDRVVLFFGPGTRLTVL.

This clone was counted only a few times. The genes are TRBV18 and TRBJ1-4, with unresolved D. Germline loops: CDR1 KGHSH, CDR2 LQKENI. This CDR3 has 13 residues. Deletions cut 4 bases from V and 6 bases from J, with 9 bases between. CDR3 sequence reads: CASSHNQDEKLFF. The CDR3, as DNA: TGTGCCAGCTCACATAACCAGGATGAAAAACTGTTTTTT.

The chain is built from TRBV19 and TRBJ2-7; 10 nucleotides align to TRBD2. V shed 5 bases and J 2 bases; nucleotides not matched to a gene: 3. The germline V gene has CDR1 LNHDA and CDR2 SQIVND (reference sequence). This CDR3 contains 14 residues. The CDR3 region has the DNA TGTGCCAGTAGTTCCGGGACTAGCGCCTACGAGCAGTACTTC. As protein: CASSSGTSAYEQYF.

The chain uses TRBV15 and TRBJ2-2; TRBD2 might be the D (5 bases). The CDR3 extends over 13 amino acids. Germline CDR1 and CDR2: LNHNV and YYDKDF (reference sequence). V shed 5 bases and J shed 6 bases, with 10 bases lying between them. This CDR3 is CATSPLASGELFF. The CDR3 DNA reads TGTGCCACCAGCCCCCTAGCCTCCGGGGAGCTGTTTTTT. Drawing the rest from reference TRBV15 and TRBJ2-2, the complete variable domain is DAMVIQNPRYQVTQFGKPVTLSCSQTLNHNVMYWYQQKSSQAPKLLFHYYDKDFNNEADTPDNFQSRRPNTSFCFLDIRSPGLGDTAMYLCATSPLASGELFFGEGSRLTVL.

This clone has more than one count but fewer than ten. J is TRBJ2-3 and V is TRBV9; TRBD2 aligns across 13 bases. V shed 1 base, J shed 3 bases, and the junction held 2 bases outside the gene matches. The CDR3 consists of 16 residues. The germline CDR1 and CDR2 sequences are SGDLS and YYNGEE. Here the CDR3 DNA reads TGTGCCAGCAGCGTACGACTAGCGGGAGGAACAGATACGCAGTATTTT. It is translated as CASSVRLAGGTDTQYF.

The V gene is TRBV4-3, the J gene TRBJ2-1; TRBD2 matches at 8 bases. The trim removed 1 base at V and 12 bases at J, leaving 8 bases unmatched. The CDR3 has 14 residues. Germline values: CDR1 LGHNA, CDR2 YSLEER. CDR3 loop: CASSQAGGARRQFF. The CDR3 DNA sequence: TGCGCCAGCAGCCAAGCGGGAGGGGCCCGGCGGCAGTTCTTC.

This clone has a handful of counts. This chain connects TRBV7-2 to TRBJ2-7; D gene uncertain. Germline lookup yields CDR1 SGHTA and CDR2 FQGNSA. This CDR3 has 13 residues. V shed 4 bases and J shed 3 bases, with 10 bases lying between them. CDR3 bases: TGTGCCAGCAGCTCGAATCCATTCTACGAGCAGTACTTC. It is translated as CASSSNPFYEQYF.

The chain joins TRBV15 to TRBJ2-7; D ambiguous. V lost 0 bases and J lost 6, with 21 bases in between. Germline V gene lookup returns CDR1 LNHNV and CDR2 YYDKDF (reference sequence). This CDR3 region has 17 residues. Written as DNA, the CDR3 is TGTGCCACCAGCAGAGATGTTTCGATTGGGTATGGTTCCGAGCAGTACTTC. As protein: CATSRDVSIGYGSEQYF.

This clone was observed a few times. This chain links TRBV7-2 with TRBJ2-1, with D possibly TRBD1 on 6 matching bases. The CDR3 runs to 11 residues. The V gene lost 6 bases and the J gene lost 9 bases, with 9 bases spanning the gap. Per the germline V gene, CDR1 is SGHTA and CDR2 is FQGNSA. CDR3 nucleotide sequence: TGTGCCAGCAGAGAGGGGGTTGAGCAGTTCTTC. Protein: CASREGVEQFF. Filled out from reference TRBV7-2 and TRBJ2-1, the complete variable domain reads GAGVSQSPSNKVTEKGKDVELRCDPISGHTALYWYRQSLGQGLEFLIYFQGNSAPDKSGLPSDRFSAERTGGSVSTLTIQRTQQEDSAVYLCASREGVEQFFGPGTRLTVL.

Only a few counts were recorded for this clone. The J gene is TRBJ2-3, the V gene TRBV5-1; 13 bases line up with TRBD2. The CDR3 covers 16 residues. Germline V gives CDR1 SGHRS, CDR2 YFSETQ. After removal of 3 bases from V and 10 bases from J, the junction contained 11 bases not matched to a gene. The CDR3 nucleotides are TGCGCCAGCAGCTGGGGGACTAGCGGGGCCCGTGTGTCGCAGTATTTT. This encodes CASSWGTSGARVSQYF.

This clone was detected only a few times. The V call is TRBV6-1, the J call TRBJ1-1, with D uncertain. Trimming shortened V by 4 bases and J by 4 bases, and 10 bases separated the two germline ends. The CDR3 spans 13 residues. Germline CDR1 is MNHNS and CDR2 is SASEGT. The CDR3 reads CASSADPRTEAFF. The CDR3 bases are TGTGCCAGCAGTGCAGATCCCCGCACTGAAGCTTTCTTT.